Following are 8 T cell receptor beta chains from one sample sequenced in a study of blood T cells in healthy people across ages (dated by TCRdb to between 2014 and 2017). To prepare the library, 5' RACE was applied. Sequenced on an Illumina HiSeq 2500. The second PCR ran for about 6 to 12 cycles and used a J-beta primer mix along with a sample-barcoded 5' primer. In-frame beta chains were kept once TCRdb had trimmed the public reads at Q25 with fastp and called clones with MiXCR. Each CDR3 protein gets just one entry, which takes the most common genes and DNA from the rows behind it. This sample lists around 1,000,000 distinct CDR3 sequences; around 25% were detected once. The ten most abundant clones make up 0.65% to 0.95% of the sample. These data were likewise used in another study, on T cells of mothers and their children.

The specimen was blood. The receptors derive from a girl under 10 years old in good health.

The V call is TRBV6-6, the J call TRBJ1-3; tentative D call: TRBD1 (5 bases). This CDR3 region has 14 residues. Germline CDR1 reads MNHNY; CDR2 reads SVGAGI (reference sequence). V was cut by 11 bases and J by 0 bases, with 14 bases left in between. The CDR3: CASKGPDSGNTIYF. Written as DNA, the CDR3 is TGTGCCTCAAAGGGACCCGACTCTGGAAACACCATATATTTT.

The count of this clonotype is one. V and J are TRBV20-1 and TRBJ2-4; perhaps TRBD2 as D (5 bases). This CDR3 contains 15 residues. The germline V and J ends were trimmed by 0 bases and 4 bases, with 13 bases remaining between them. Looked up from germline, CDR1 is DFQATT and CDR2 is SNEGSKA (reference sequence). The CDR3 DNA reads TGCAGTGCTAGAGATCGGAGGCAGTTGAAAAACATTCAGTACTTC. It is translated as CSARDRRQLKNIQYF.

The chain employs TRBV12-3 or TRBV12-4 and TRBJ1-5; D remains unclear. V was shortened by 2 bases and J by 12 bases, with 14 bases between the two germline ends. The CDR3 is 13 residues long. The CDR3 spells CASSLSVVRDQHF. CDR3 in DNA: TGTGCCAGCAGTTTAAGTGTGGTAAGGGACCAGCATTTT.

V is TRBV7-8 and J is TRBJ2-5; the D call may be TRBD1 or TRBD2 (5 bases each). Matching the DNA end better, TRBJ2-1 makes the J call doubtful. The CDR3 covers 16 residues. CDR1 and CDR2 from the germline V gene are SGHVS and FQNEAQ. The CDR3 reads CASSFPDNSASNEQFF. The CDR3 nucleotides read TGTGCCAGCAGCTTCCCGGACAATAGCGCCTCCAATGAGCAGTTCTTC.

There are many counts of this clonotype. The chain carries TRBV6-6 and TRBJ2-5; D unresolved. Between the trimmed V and J ends, which lost 0 bases and 3 bases, there was a span of 5 bases. Germline CDR1 is MNHNY and CDR2 is SVGAGI (reference sequence). This CDR3 region has 13 residues. The CDR3 loop reads CASSYSQKETQYF. CDR3 sequence (DNA): TGTGCCAGCAGTTACTCACAGAAAGAGACCCAGTACTTC.

The rearrangement links TRBV9 to TRBJ2-7; 7 nucleotides align to TRBD2. V was pared by 3 bases and J by 7 bases, with 10 bases of the junction left unmatched. CDR3 length: 14 residues. The germline CDR1 and CDR2 sequences are SGDLS and YYNGEE. This CDR3 is CASSASGSAREQYF. The DNA of the CDR3 is TGTGCCAGCAGCGCTAGCGGCTCCGCTCGGGAGCAGTACTTC. Full variable domain (missing parts from reference TRBV9 and TRBJ2-7): DSGVTQTPKHLITATGQRVTLRCSPRSGDLSVYWYQQSLDQGLQFLIQYYNGEERAKGNILERFSAQQFPDLHSELNLSSLELGDSALYFCASSASGSAREQYFGPGTRLTVT.

J is TRBJ1-2 and V is TRBV12-3 or TRBV12-4; D remains ambiguous. The CDR3 runs 12 residues. Trimming stripped 3 bases from V and 3 bases from J, with 5 bases between. CDR3 bases: TGTGCCAGCAGTTTTTACGACTATGGCTACACCTTC. Translation: CASSFYDYGYTF.

This chain links TRBV21-1 with TRBJ2-1. TRBV21-1 is a pseudogene segment. The CDR3 loop spans 13 amino acids. CDR3 sequence: CASSKVWGNEQFF. The CDR3 bases are TGTGCCAGCAGCAAAGTTTGGGGAAATGAGCAGTTCTTC.